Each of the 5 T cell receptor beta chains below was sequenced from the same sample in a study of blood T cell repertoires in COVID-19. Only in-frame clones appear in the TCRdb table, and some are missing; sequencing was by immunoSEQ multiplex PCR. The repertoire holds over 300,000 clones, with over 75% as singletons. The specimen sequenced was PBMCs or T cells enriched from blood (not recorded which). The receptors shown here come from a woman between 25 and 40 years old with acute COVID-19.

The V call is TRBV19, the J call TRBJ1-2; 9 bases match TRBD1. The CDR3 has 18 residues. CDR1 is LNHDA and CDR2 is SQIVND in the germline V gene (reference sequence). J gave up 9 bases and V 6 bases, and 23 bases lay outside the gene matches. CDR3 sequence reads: CASSTSVPGQGHLISYTF. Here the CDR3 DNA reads TGTGCCAGTAGCACATCCGTCCCGGGACAGGGACACCTCATAAGCTACACCTTC. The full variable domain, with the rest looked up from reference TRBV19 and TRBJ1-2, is DGGITQSPKYLFRKEGQNVTLSCEQNLNHDAMYWYRQDPGQGLRLIYYSQIVNDFQKGDIAEGYSVSREKKESFPLTVTSAQKNPTAFYLCASSTSVPGQGHLISYTFGSGTRLTVV.

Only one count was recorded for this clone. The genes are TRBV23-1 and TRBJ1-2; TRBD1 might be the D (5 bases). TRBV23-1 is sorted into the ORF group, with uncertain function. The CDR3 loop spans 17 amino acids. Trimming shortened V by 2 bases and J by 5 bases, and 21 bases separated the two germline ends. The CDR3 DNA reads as TGCGCCAGCAGTCAAAGGCCTATCAGGGTGGCGGGGTATGGCTACACCTTC. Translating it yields CASSQRPIRVAGYGYTF.

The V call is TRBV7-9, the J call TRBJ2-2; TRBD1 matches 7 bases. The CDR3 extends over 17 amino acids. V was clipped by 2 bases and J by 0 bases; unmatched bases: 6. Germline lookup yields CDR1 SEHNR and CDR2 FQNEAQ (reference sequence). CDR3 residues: CASSLRTGTANTGELFF. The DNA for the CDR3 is TGTGCCAGCAGCTTAAGGACTGGGACAGCGAACACCGGGGAGCTGTTTTTT. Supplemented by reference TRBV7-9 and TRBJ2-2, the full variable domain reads DTGVSQNPRHKITKRGQNVTFRCDPISEHNRLYWYRQTLGQGPEFLTYFQNEAQLEKSRLLSDRFSAERPKGSFSTLEIQRTEQGDSAMYLCASSLRTGTANTGELFFGEGSRLTVL.

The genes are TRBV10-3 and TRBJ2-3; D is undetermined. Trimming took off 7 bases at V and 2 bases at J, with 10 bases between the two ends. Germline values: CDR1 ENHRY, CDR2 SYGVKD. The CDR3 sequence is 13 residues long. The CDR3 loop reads CAINNQDTDTQYF. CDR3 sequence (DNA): TGTGCCATCAATAATCAGGACACAGATACGCAGTATTTT.

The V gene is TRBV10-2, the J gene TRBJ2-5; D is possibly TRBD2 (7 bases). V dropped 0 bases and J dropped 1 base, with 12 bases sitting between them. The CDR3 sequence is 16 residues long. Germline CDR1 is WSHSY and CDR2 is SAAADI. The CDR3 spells CASSESRGGGQETQYF. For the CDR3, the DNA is TGCGCCAGCAGTGAGTCGAGGGGGGGAGGCCAAGAGACCCAGTACTTC.